This T cell receptor (beta chain) emerged from a study of shared clonotypes between healthy human individuals. Overall study results and limits: Larger richness was generally estimated for naive than memory subsets.

The donor cohort consisted entirely of Caucasian adults residing in Nashville, Tennessee. CD45RO+ cells went into CD8 memory alongside CCR7-negative CD45RA+ TemRA cells. Concerning this clone itself: Its antigen remains unknown.

Libraries were prepared by immunoSEQ multiplex PCR; TCRdb keeps only in-frame clonotypes and omits some of them. The table records more than 550,000 clones, roughly 87% of them present only once. The CDR3 runs to 16 residues. Germline CDR1 is SEHNR and CDR2 is FQNEAQ (reference sequence). Trimming shortened V by 6 bases and J by 4 bases, and 21 bases separated the two germline ends. The chain links TRBV7-9 to TRBJ1-1; tentatively, D is TRBD1 (6 bases). The receptor comes from a man in his late teens or twenties in good health. Some clones in this sample may be carry-over from other donors' samples. Source material: memory CD8+ T cells from PBMCs. Subset: CD45RO+ cells pooled with CCR7-negative TemRA cells. CDR3 bases: TGTGCCAGCAGATCGACAGGCAGAAGAACGGGCACTGAAGCTTTCTTT. Its translation: CASRSTGRRTGTEAFF.